Presented here are 3 T cell receptor beta chains from one specimen sequenced in a study of CD8+ T cells in alopecia areata. The sequencing template was cDNA reverse transcribed from extracted RNA. The table came from immunoSEQ multiplex PCR; TCRdb's copy has only in-frame clones and leaves some out. The sample lists 100,000 to 150,000 clones; 45% to 50% were seen once. The sequences come from CD8+ T cells sorted from blood, collected at week 0. The receptors come from a human donor with alopecia areata.

V gene TRBV5-6 combines with J gene TRBJ1-5; D is uncertain. The CDR3 extends over 15 amino acids. Trimming took 4 bases from V and 5 from J, leaving 16 bases between them. Per germline, CDR1 SGHDT and CDR2 YYEEEE. In DNA, the CDR3 is TGTGCCAGCAGCATCGGGCCAGCCTCCCATCAGCCCCAGCATTTT. It codes for CASSIGPASHQPQHF.

The rearrangement uses TRBV27 and TRBJ1-2, with D possibly being TRBD1 (6 bases). The CDR3 is 14 residues long. Trimming took off 4 bases at V and 7 bases at J, with 16 bases between the two ends. Per the germline V gene, CDR1 is MNHEY and CDR2 is SMNVEV (reference sequence). DNA of the CDR3: TGTGCCAGCAGTTCCGACAGCCCCAGGGGTGGCTACACCTTC. Its protein product is CASSSDSPRGGYTF.

The chain is built from TRBV29-1 and TRBJ1-1; 8 bases are a match to TRBD1. The V segment lost 7 bases and the J segment 0 bases; nucleotides outside the gene matches: 4. The germline V gene has CDR1 SQVTM and CDR2 ANQGSEA. This CDR3 region has 13 residues. CDR3 bases: TGCAGCGCCTCGACAGGGGTGAACACTGAAGCTTTCTTT. As protein: CSASTGVNTEAFF.